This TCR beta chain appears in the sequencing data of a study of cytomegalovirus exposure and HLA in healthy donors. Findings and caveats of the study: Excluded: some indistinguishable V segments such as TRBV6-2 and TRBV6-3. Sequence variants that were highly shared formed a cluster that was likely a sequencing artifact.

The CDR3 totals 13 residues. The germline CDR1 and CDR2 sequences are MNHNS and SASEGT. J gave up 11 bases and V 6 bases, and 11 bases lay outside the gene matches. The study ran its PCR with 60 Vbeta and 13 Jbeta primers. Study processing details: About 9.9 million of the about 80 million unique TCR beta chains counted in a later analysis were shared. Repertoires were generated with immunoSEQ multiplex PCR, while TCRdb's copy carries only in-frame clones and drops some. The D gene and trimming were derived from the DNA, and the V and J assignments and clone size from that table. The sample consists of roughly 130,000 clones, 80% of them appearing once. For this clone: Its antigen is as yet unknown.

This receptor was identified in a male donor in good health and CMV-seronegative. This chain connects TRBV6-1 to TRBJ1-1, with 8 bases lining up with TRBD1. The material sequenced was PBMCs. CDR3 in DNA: TGTGCCAGCAGGGAGTGGACAGGGACGAAGGCTTTCTTT. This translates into CASREWTGTKAFF.